This T cell receptor (beta chain) was observed in a study of identifying expanded T cells in peripheral blood. Profiling relied on immunoSEQ multiplex PCR, and the TCRdb table lists in-frame clones only, not all of them. The sample yields approximately 94,000 clones, about 87% seen once. This CDR3 spans 15 amino acids. The germline gives CDR1 MNHNS, CDR2 SASEGT. V was trimmed by 0 bases and J by 5 bases, leaving 10 bases between them. The V call is TRBV6-1, the J call TRBJ1-4; D may be TRBD1 (6 bases). The sequence derives from a person aged 18 to 75 in good health. Sample: blood. The CDR3 loop reads CASSEAGGQNEKLFF. The CDR3 DNA reads TGTGCCAGCAGTGAAGCCGGGGGACAAAATGAAAAACTGTTTTTT.